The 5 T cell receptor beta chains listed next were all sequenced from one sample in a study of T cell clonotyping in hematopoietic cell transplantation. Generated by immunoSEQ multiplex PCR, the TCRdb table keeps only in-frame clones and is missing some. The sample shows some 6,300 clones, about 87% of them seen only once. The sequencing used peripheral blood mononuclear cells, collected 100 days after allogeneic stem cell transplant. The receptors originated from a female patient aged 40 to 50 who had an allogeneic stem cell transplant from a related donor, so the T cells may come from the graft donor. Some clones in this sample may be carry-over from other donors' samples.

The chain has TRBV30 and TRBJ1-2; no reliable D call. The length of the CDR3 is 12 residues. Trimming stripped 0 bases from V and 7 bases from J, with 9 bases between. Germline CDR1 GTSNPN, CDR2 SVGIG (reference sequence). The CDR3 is CAWSVQSGGYTF. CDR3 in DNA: TGTGCCTGGAGTGTACAGTCGGGTGGCTACACCTTC.

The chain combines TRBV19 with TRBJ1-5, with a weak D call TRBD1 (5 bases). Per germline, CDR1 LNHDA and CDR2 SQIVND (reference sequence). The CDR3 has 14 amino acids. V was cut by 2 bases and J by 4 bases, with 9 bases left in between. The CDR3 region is CASSIMGLNQPQHF. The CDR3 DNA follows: TGTGCCAGTAGTATAATGGGACTAAATCAGCCCCAGCATTTT.

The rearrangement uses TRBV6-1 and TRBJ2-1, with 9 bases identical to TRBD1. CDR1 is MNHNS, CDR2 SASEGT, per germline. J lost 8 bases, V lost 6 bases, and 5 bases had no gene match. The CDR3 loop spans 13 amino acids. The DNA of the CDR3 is TGTGCCAGCAGGATGGGACAGGGAGATGAGCAGTTCTTC. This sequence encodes CASRMGQGDEQFF.

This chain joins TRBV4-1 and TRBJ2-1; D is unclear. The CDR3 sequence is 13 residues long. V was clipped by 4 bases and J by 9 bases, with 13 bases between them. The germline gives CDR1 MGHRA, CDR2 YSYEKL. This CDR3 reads CASSPLTSPEQFF. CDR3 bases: TGCGCCAGCAGCCCTTTAACTTCTCCTGAGCAGTTCTTC.

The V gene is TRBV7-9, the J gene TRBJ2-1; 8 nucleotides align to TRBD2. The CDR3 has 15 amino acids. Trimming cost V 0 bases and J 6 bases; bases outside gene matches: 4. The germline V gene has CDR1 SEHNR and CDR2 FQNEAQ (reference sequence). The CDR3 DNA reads TGTGCCAGCAGCTTAGCGCGGGAGGCCCCCAATGAGCAGTTCTTC. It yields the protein CASSLAREAPNEQFF.